This record concerns one TCR beta chain sequence. CDR1 and CDR2 from the germline V gene are SGHTA and FQGTGA. J lost 7 bases, V lost 5 bases, and 11 bases had no gene match. This CDR3 is built from 16 residues. The repertoire was sequenced with immunoSEQ multiplex PCR; TCRdb's copy has only in-frame clones and lacks some. The data hold fewer than 50,000 clones, with approximately 80% observed a single time. The sample comes from a study of blood T cell repertoires in COVID-19. About the study: Nucleic acid was either cDNA or gDNA, and it came from T cells, B-cell-depleted T cells, or PBMCs.

This clonotype was sampled from a human donor in a cohort sampled during active COVID-19. The sample taken for sequencing was peripheral blood. The J gene is TRBJ1-2, the V gene TRBV7-3; TRBD1 matches at 12 bases. Here the CDR3 reads CASSPQPGQGAFGYTF. The CDR3 region has the DNA TGTGCCAGCAGCCCTCAACCGGGACAGGGGGCGTTTGGCTACACCTTC. Full variable domain (remainder filled in from reference TRBV7-3 and TRBJ1-2): GAGVSQTPSNKVTEKGKYVELRCDPISGHTALYWYRQSLGQGPEFLIYFQGTGAADDSGLPNDRFFAVRPEGSVSTLKIQRTERGDSAVYLCASSPQPGQGAFGYTFGSGTRLTVV.